The 9 T cell receptor beta chains below come from one sample, sequenced in a study of CD8 T cells in Susac syndrome. With random hexamers, roughly 0.45 to 1 ug RNA was reverse transcribed. Each CDR3 protein is one row after TCRdb ran MiXCR on the immunoSEQ multiplex PCR reads. The sample lists 150,000 to 200,000 distinct CDR3 sequences; approximately 94% were seen once. Sequencing was done on a sample of CD4+ T cells from PBMCs. These receptors were taken from a human donor in good health.

This chain connects TRBV30 to TRBJ2-7; 9 bases agree with TRBD2. V shed 3 bases, J shed 3 bases, and the junction held 6 bases outside the gene matches. This CDR3 contains 14 residues. The V gene's germline CDR1 is GTSNPN and CDR2 SVGIG (reference sequence). This CDR3 reads CAWRQTAGGYEQYF. DNA for the CDR3: TGTGCCTGGAGGCAGACAGCGGGAGGCTACGAGCAGTACTTC.

This clonotype came up once. The rearrangement joins TRBV7-9 to TRBJ2-1; 7 bases line up with TRBD1. Trimming took 4 bases from V and 0 from J; bases not matched to a gene: 15. This CDR3 contains 19 residues. Germline-derived CDR1 and CDR2 are SEHNR and FQNEAQ (reference sequence). Here the CDR3 DNA reads TGTGCCAGCAGCTCACCCCGGGACAGACAGCTTAGCTCCTACAATGAGCAGTTCTTC. As protein: CASSSPRDRQLSSYNEQFF. Full variable domain (rest looked up from reference TRBV7-9 and TRBJ2-1): DTGVSQNPRHKITKRGQNVTFRCDPISEHNRLYWYRQTLGQGPEFLTYFQNEAQLEKSRLLSDRFSAERPKGSFSTLEIQRTEQGDSAMYLCASSSPRDRQLSSYNEQFFGPGTRLTVL.

The gene calls are TRBV9 and TRBJ2-7; possibly TRBD1 for D (5 bases). V dropped 2 bases and J dropped 5 bases, with 20 bases sitting between them. The CDR3 runs to 16 residues. Germline CDR1 SGDLS, CDR2 YYNGEE. The CDR3 DNA is TGTGCCAGCAGCGTCCGAGGCGGTCAGGGAATAGACGAGCAGTACTTC. This gives the protein CASSVRGGQGIDEQYF. The full variable domain, in which reference TRBV9 and TRBJ2-7 provide the parts outside the CDR3, is DSGVTQTPKHLITATGQRVTLRCSPRSGDLSVYWYQQSLDQGLQFLIQYYNGEERAKGNILERFSAQQFPDLHSELNLSSLELGDSALYFCASSVRGGQGIDEQYFGPGTRLTVT.

The rearrangement uses TRBV30 and TRBJ2-7, with 9 bases identical to TRBD1. Germline CDR1 is GTSNPN and CDR2 is SVGIG (reference sequence). This CDR3 is 16 amino acids long. V gave up 3 bases and J gave up 5 bases; unmatched junction bases: 14. The CDR3 spells CAWRDLRDRERNEQYF. The CDR3 DNA is TGTGCCTGGAGGGACCTACGGGACAGGGAGCGGAACGAGCAGTACTTC.

Here the CDR3 DNA reads TGTGCCAGCAGTCGAGATCGGACGGGGCTGTTTCAGCCCCAGCATTTT. This translates into CASSRDRTGLFQPQHF. The rearrangement links TRBV12-3 or TRBV12-4 to TRBJ1-5; maybe TRBD1 (5 bases). V was pared by 5 bases and J by 6 bases, with 20 bases between. The CDR3 covers 16 residues.

The chain carries TRBV10-2 and TRBJ2-1, with 7 bases lining up with TRBD2. Germline values: CDR1 WSHSY, CDR2 SAAADI. V dropped 2 bases and J dropped 7; count of bases not matched to a gene: 8. This CDR3 is 15 amino acids long. The CDR3 loop reads CASSETSEKGNEQFF. In DNA, the CDR3 is TGCGCCAGCAGTGAGACTAGCGAAAAAGGGAATGAGCAGTTCTTC.

J is TRBJ2-1 and V is TRBV7-9, with D tentatively TRBD2 (6 bases). The V end lost 0 bases, the J end lost 6 bases, and 9 bases lay between the germline ends. Germline lookup yields CDR1 SEHNR and CDR2 FQNEAQ (reference sequence). The CDR3 contains 14 residues. This chain's CDR3 is CASSLASGSNEQFF. As DNA, the CDR3 is TGTGCCAGCAGCTTAGCTAGCGGTTCCAATGAGCAGTTCTTC.

The CDR3 DNA is TGTGCCAGCAGTTTGCTGAGGGGGAGCAAATATGGGGATGAGCAGTTCTTC. This translates into CASSLLRGSKYGDEQFF. The chain uses TRBV6-5 and TRBJ2-1, with D possibly TRBD1 on 6 matching bases. Germline values: CDR1 MNHEY, CDR2 SVGAGI. The CDR3 loop spans 17 amino acids. Trimming cost V 4 bases and J 8 bases, with 24 bases left between them.

This rearrangement joins TRBV20-1 to TRBJ2-1, with TRBD2 matching over 9 bases. CDR1 is DFQATT, CDR2 SNEGSKA, per germline (reference sequence). The CDR3 consists of 15 residues. V dropped 3 bases and J dropped 5; count of bases not matched to a gene: 8. The CDR3 reads CSASRGTSFDNEQFF. As DNA, the CDR3 is TGCAGTGCTAGCCGCGGGACTAGCTTTGACAATGAGCAGTTCTTC.